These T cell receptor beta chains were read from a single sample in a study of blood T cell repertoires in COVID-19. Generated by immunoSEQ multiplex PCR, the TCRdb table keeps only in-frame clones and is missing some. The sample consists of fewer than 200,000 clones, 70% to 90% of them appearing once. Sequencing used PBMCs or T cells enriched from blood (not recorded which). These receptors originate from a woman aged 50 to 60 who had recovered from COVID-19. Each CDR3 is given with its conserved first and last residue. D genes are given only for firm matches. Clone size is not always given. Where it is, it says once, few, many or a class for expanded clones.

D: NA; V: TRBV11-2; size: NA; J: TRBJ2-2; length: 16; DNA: TGTGCCAGCAGCTTCCCCCGCACAGGATATACCGGGGAGCTGTTTTTT; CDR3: CASSFPRTGYTGELFF
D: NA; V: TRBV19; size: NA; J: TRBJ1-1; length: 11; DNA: TGTGCCAGTAGTCTGTTCACTGAAGCTTTCTTT; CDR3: CASSLFTEAFF
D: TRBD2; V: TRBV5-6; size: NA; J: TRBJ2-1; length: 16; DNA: TGTGCCAGCAGCTTGCGGGGGGATAGAATCTACAATGAGCAGTTCTTC; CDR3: CASSLRGDRIYNEQFF
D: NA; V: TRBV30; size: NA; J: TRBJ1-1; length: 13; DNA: TGTGCCTGGGGGAGGGGGGGGAACACTGAAGCTTTCTTT; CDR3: CAWGRGGNTEAFF
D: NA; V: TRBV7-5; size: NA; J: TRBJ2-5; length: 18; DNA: TGTGCCAGAAGCTTATGGGCGCTACTAGGTGCCGACGGAGAGACCCAGTACTTC; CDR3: CARSLWALLGADGETQYF
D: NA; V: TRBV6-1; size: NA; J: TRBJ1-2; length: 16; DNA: TGTGCCAGCAGTGAAGCAGGTACAGGGTTTTTCTATGGCTACACCTTC; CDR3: CASSEAGTGFFYGYTF
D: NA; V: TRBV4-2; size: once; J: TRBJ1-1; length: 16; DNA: TGTGCCAGCAGCCCACCCCCGGGCAGGGAGGGATTGAGAGCTTTCTTT; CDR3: CASSPPPGREGLRAFF
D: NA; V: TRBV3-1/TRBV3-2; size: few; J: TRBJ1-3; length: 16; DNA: TGTGCCAGCAGCCAAGATCATGGGGGCGTAGGAAACACCATATATTTT; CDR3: CASSQDHGGVGNTIYF
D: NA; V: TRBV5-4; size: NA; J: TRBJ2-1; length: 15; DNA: TGTGCCAGCAGCTTGAGGGCAGGGGAATCCTATGAGCAGTTCTTC; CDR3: CASSLRAGESYEQFF
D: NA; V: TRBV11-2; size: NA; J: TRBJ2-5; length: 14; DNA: TGTGCCAGCAGCTTAACTGGGACTTTGGGGTCCCAGTACTTC; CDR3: CASSLTGTLGSQYF
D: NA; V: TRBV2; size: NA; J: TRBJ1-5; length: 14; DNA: TGTGCCACGGCCTACAGTAATAGCAATCAGCCCCAGCATTTT; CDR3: CATAYSNSNQPQHF
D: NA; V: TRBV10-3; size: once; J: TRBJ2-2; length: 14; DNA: TGTGCCATCAGGCCGGGACAGAACACCGGGGAGCTGTTTTTT; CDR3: CAIRPGQNTGELFF
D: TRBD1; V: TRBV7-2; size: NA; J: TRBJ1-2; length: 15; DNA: TGTGCCAGCAGCTTCGGGACAGGGCCGGGCTATGGCTACACCTTC; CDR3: CASSFGTGPGYGYTF
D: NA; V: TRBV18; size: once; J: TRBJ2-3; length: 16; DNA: TGTGCCAGCTCACCCGGCGTCGAGACAGGCACAGATACGCAGTATTTT; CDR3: CASSPGVETGTDTQYF
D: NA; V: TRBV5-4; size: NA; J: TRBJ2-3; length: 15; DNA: TGTGCCAGCAGCTTGGACAGGGCTTTCATAGATACGCAGTATTTT; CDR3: CASSLDRAFIDTQYF
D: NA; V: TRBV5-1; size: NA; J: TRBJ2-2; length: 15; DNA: TGCGCCAGCAGCCTCCCACTTACGAACACCGGGGAGCTGTTTTTT; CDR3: CASSLPLTNTGELFF
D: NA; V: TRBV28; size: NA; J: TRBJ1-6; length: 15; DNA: TGTGCCAGCAGACCTGGGCGGGGTAAGGGTTCACCCCTCCACTTT; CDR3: CASRPGRGKGSPLHF
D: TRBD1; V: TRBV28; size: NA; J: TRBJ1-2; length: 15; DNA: TGTGCCAGCATTGCCGGGACAGACGTTCCCTATGGCTACACCTTC; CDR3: CASIAGTDVPYGYTF
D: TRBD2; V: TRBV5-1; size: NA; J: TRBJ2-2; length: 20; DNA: TGCGCCAGCAGCTTGCGTCGGGCTAGCGGGAGAGGCGGGAACACCGGGGAGCTGTTTTTT; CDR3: CASSLRRASGRGGNTGELFF